This T cell receptor beta chain was captured by sequencing in a study of vaccination and CD4 T cells after COVID-19. The treatment was: approximately nine-day PBMC culture with coronavirus spike peptide pools or control peptides (ViraFEST assay). Antigen-specific T cells were expanded with peptide pools by ViraFEST, and TCRs were then sequenced. In regard to this clonotype: Its antigen remains unidentified.

The Oncomine TCR Beta short-read assay sequenced DNA from cultured CD4+ T cells. MiXCR, run by TCRdb on the PCR reads, gives a single entry per CDR3 protein. The table records 9,500 to 15,000 distinct CDR3 sequences, approximately 55% of them present only once. The source material was CD4+ T cells from blood, cultured in vitro. The sequence derives from a human donor who had recovered from COVID-19.

CDR3 coding DNA: TGTGCCAGCAGCTTACGCGGAGTAGGAACCGGGGAGCTGTTTTTT. Protein: CASSLRGVGTGELFF. The V and J genes are TRBV7-2 and TRBJ2-2; the D is unclear. This CDR3 has 15 amino acids. CDR1 SGHTA and CDR2 FQGNSA come from the germline V gene. Trimming removed 2 bases from V and 5 bases from J, with 12 bases in between.